A selection of T cell receptor beta chains follows, all from one sample in a study of control samples from healthy donors and cancer patients. The protocol was immunoSEQ multiplex PCR, while the TCRdb copy is restricted to in-frame clones and leaves out a portion. The sample has 8,500 to 11,000 clones; approximately 90% are singletons. Sequenced input: PBMCs. These receptors were obtained from a man aged 55 to 70 with colorectal cancer. Each CDR3 is given with its conserved first and last residue. D genes are given only for firm matches. Clone size appears in some rows only: once, few, many, or a class for an expanded clone.

J: TRBJ2-7; V: TRBV5-1; size: NA; D: TRBD1; CDR3: CASSFRTGIYEQYF; DNA: TGCGCCAGCAGCTTTCGGACAGGGATCTACGAGCAGTACTTC
J: TRBJ2-2; V: TRBV9; size: NA; D: TRBD2; CDR3: CASSPRLAVSGELFF; DNA: TGTGCCAGCAGTCCAAGACTAGCAGTATCCGGGGAGCTGTTTTTT
J: TRBJ2-7; V: TRBV29-1; size: NA; D: NA; CDR3: CSVDTPGGAKQYF; DNA: TGCAGCGTTGACACTCCCGGAGGGGCTAAGCAGTACTTC
J: TRBJ1-4; V: TRBV28; size: NA; D: NA; CDR3: CASRDKDTSLFLNEKLFF; DNA: TGTGCCAGCAGGGACAAAGACACCTCCCTTTTCCTTAATGAAAAACTGTTTTTT
J: TRBJ2-1; V: TRBV7-3; size: NA; D: TRBD2; CDR3: CASSSTSGGYNEQFF; DNA: TGTGCCAGCAGCTCCACTAGCGGGGGGTACAATGAGCAGTTCTTC
J: TRBJ1-2; V: TRBV5-4; size: NA; D: NA; CDR3: CASSSSRQVDGYTF; DNA: TGTGCCAGCAGCTCCTCCCGACAAGTTGATGGCTACACCTTC
J: TRBJ2-1; V: TRBV6-2/TRBV6-3; size: once; D: NA; CDR3: CASSWGLGNAYNEQFF; DNA: TGTGCCAGCAGTTGGGGTCTGGGGAACGCCTACAATGAGCAGTTCTTC
J: TRBJ1-6; V: TRBV7-8; size: NA; D: TRBD1; CDR3: CASSSWTGGYPWTSPLHF; DNA: TGTGCCAGCAGCTCCTGGACAGGGGGCTATCCCTGGACTTCACCCCTCCACTTT
J: TRBJ2-3; V: TRBV28; size: NA; D: NA; CDR3: CASSLYPGRDTQYF; DNA: TGTGCCAGCAGTTTATATCCAGGACGGGATACGCAGTATTTT
J: TRBJ2-5; V: TRBV28; size: NA; D: NA; CDR3: CASSAYHKTQYF; DNA: TGTGCCAGCAGTGCCTACCATAAGACCCAGTACTTC
J: TRBJ1-1; V: TRBV24-1; size: NA; D: NA; CDR3: CATSSGGRATEAFF; DNA: TGTGCCACCAGTTCTGGGGGGCGCGCTACTGAAGCTTTCTTT
J: TRBJ2-3; V: TRBV19; size: NA; D: NA; CDR3: CASSIGVSPTDTQYF; DNA: TGTGCCAGTAGTATAGGAGTTAGCCCCACAGATACGCAGTATTTT
J: TRBJ2-1; V: TRBV7-6; size: NA; D: TRBD2; CDR3: CASSSIAGGRYNEQFF; DNA: TGTGCCAGCAGCTCCATAGCGGGGGGCCGCTACAATGAGCAGTTCTTC
J: TRBJ1-1; V: TRBV6-5; size: NA; D: NA; CDR3: CASSRSGRLNTEAFF; DNA: TGTGCCAGCAGCAGATCGGGACGTTTGAACACTGAAGCTTTCTTT
J: TRBJ2-7; V: TRBV6-2/TRBV6-3; size: NA; D: NA; CDR3: CASSSYYEQYF; DNA: TGTGCCAGCAGCTCATACTACGAGCAGTACTTC
J: TRBJ1-2; V: TRBV10-3; size: NA; D: TRBD1; CDR3: CAISESGGSYYGYTF; DNA: TGTGCCATCAGTGAGTCAGGGGGCTCTTACTATGGCTACACCTTC
J: TRBJ1-5; V: TRBV19; size: once; D: NA; CDR3: CASSMQGNQPQHF; DNA: TGTGCCAGTAGTATGCAGGGTAATCAGCCCCAGCATTTT
J: TRBJ1-5; V: TRBV5-1; size: NA; D: TRBD1; CDR3: CASSQGTGDNQPQHF; DNA: TGCGCCAGCAGCCAAGGGACAGGGGACAATCAGCCCCAGCATTTT
J: TRBJ2-7; V: TRBV2; size: NA; D: NA; CDR3: CASSEQGGTDEQYF; DNA: TGTGCCAGCAGTGAACAGGGGGGCACCGACGAGCAGTACTTC
J: TRBJ2-3; V: TRBV4-1; size: NA; D: NA; CDR3: CASSQEGVFAQYF; DNA: TGCGCCAGCAGCCAAGAGGGAGTCTTTGCGCAGTATTTT
J: TRBJ2-7; V: TRBV5-1; size: NA; D: TRBD1; CDR3: CASSWGTGYEQYF; DNA: TGCGCCAGCAGCTGGGGGACAGGGTACGAGCAGTACTTC
J: TRBJ1-1; V: TRBV7-8; size: NA; D: NA; CDR3: CASSLARYPGPYEAFF; DNA: TGTGCCAGCAGCTTAGCGCGATATCCGGGACCCTATGAAGCTTTCTTT
J: TRBJ1-2; V: TRBV19; size: few; D: NA; CDR3: CASSIGRQPTGYTF; DNA: TGTGCCAGTAGTATTGGCAGACAGCCCACTGGCTACACCTTC
J: TRBJ1-5; V: TRBV3-1/TRBV3-2; size: NA; D: NA; CDR3: CASSQGTGYSNQPQHF; DNA: TGTGCCAGCAGCCAAGGGACCGGTTATAGCAATCAGCCCCAGCATTTT
J: TRBJ2-5; V: TRBV6-2/TRBV6-3; size: NA; D: TRBD2; CDR3: CASSPRTSGRETQYF; DNA: TGTGCCAGCAGCCCTCGGACTAGCGGGCGAGAGACCCAGTACTTC
J: TRBJ1-5; V: TRBV24-1; size: NA; D: NA; CDR3: CATSDSNQPQHF; DNA: TGTGCCACCAGTGATAGCAATCAGCCCCAGCATTTT
J: TRBJ1-6; V: TRBV28; size: once; D: TRBD1; CDR3: CASSLTAQGQRKTYNSPLHF; DNA: TGTGCCAGCAGTTTAACGGCCCAGGGACAGAGGAAGACCTATAATTCACCCCTCCACTTT
J: TRBJ2-7; V: TRBV9; size: NA; D: TRBD2; CDR3: CASHSGALGEQYF; DNA: TGTGCCAGTCATAGCGGGGCCCTAGGAGAGCAGTACTTC
J: TRBJ2-5; V: TRBV6-2/TRBV6-3; size: NA; D: NA; CDR3: CASSEEGGVVETQYF; DNA: TGTGCCAGCAGTGAGGAGGGGGGGGTCGTAGAGACCCAGTACTTC
J: TRBJ1-1; V: TRBV5-1; size: NA; D: NA; CDR3: CASSSAAGVLRAFF; DNA: TGCGCCAGCAGCTCCGCCGCAGGTGTGCTTAGAGCTTTCTTT
J: TRBJ2-7; V: TRBV5-4; size: NA; D: NA; CDR3: CASSLIGGSPGSEQYF; DNA: TGTGCCAGCAGCTTGATTGGGGGGAGTCCAGGAAGCGAGCAGTACTTC
J: TRBJ1-6; V: TRBV5-5; size: NA; D: NA; CDR3: CASSLGFQGFSPLHF; DNA: TGTGCCAGCAGCTTGGGGTTCCAGGGTTTTTCACCCCTCCACTTT
J: TRBJ2-3; V: TRBV5-8; size: few; D: NA; CDR3: CASTPVGFTDTQYF; DNA: TGTGCCAGCACCCCGGTGGGGTTCACAGATACGCAGTATTTT
J: TRBJ2-4; V: TRBV30; size: NA; D: NA; CDR3: CAWSVLGGIQYF; DNA: TGTGCCTGGAGTGTACTCGGGGGCATTCAGTACTTC
J: TRBJ1-1; V: TRBV6-2/TRBV6-3; size: NA; D: TRBD1; CDR3: CASSYSMGLRGSTEAFF; DNA: TGTGCCAGCAGTTACTCGATGGGGCTCAGGGGGAGCACTGAAGCTTTCTTT
J: TRBJ2-3; V: TRBV2; size: once; D: NA; CDR3: CASTGTRFDTDTQYF; DNA: TGTGCCAGCACCGGTACTAGGTTTGACACAGATACGCAGTATTTT
J: TRBJ2-7; V: TRBV9; size: once; D: NA; CDR3: CASSVDPGPYEQYF; DNA: TGTGCCAGCAGCGTAGATCCAGGGCCCTACGAGCAGTACTTC
J: TRBJ2-1; V: TRBV6-6; size: NA; D: TRBD2; CDR3: CASRVAGPSSYNEQFF; DNA: TGTGCCAGCAGAGTAGCGGGGCCAAGCTCCTACAATGAGCAGTTCTTC
J: TRBJ2-1; V: TRBV7-2; size: NA; D: NA; CDR3: CASSFRRGHPYNEQFF; DNA: TGTGCCAGCAGCTTTAGGCGGGGACACCCTTACAATGAGCAGTTCTTC
J: TRBJ1-5; V: TRBV30; size: NA; D: NA; CDR3: CAWSVTNNQPQHF; DNA: TGTGCCTGGAGTGTAACTAACAATCAGCCCCAGCATTTT
J: TRBJ1-6; V: TRBV27; size: NA; D: TRBD1; CDR3: CASSLRGVFQGDNSPLHF; DNA: TGTGCCAGCAGTTTAAGAGGGGTCTTCCAGGGGGATAATTCACCCCTCCACTTT
J: TRBJ1-5; V: TRBV10-1; size: NA; D: NA; CDR3: CATELLPGRINQPQHF; DNA: TGCGCCACCGAACTTTTGCCGGGGCGGATAAATCAGCCCCAGCATTTT
J: TRBJ1-1; V: TRBV30; size: NA; D: NA; CDR3: CAWSRARMNTEAFF; DNA: TGTGCCTGGAGCAGGGCGCGAATGAACACTGAAGCTTTCTTT
J: TRBJ2-2; V: TRBV19; size: NA; D: NA; CDR3: CASRSGMSTGELFF; DNA: TGTGCCAGTAGATCTGGTATGAGTACCGGGGAGCTGTTTTTT
J: TRBJ2-5; V: TRBV7-6; size: few; D: NA; CDR3: CASSFQGFQETQYF; DNA: TGTGCCAGCAGCTTCCAGGGCTTCCAAGAGACCCAGTACTTC
J: TRBJ1-1; V: TRBV11-2; size: NA; D: TRBD1; CDR3: CASSLVTGGGIEAFF; DNA: TGTGCCAGCAGCTTAGTGACAGGGGGCGGGATTGAAGCTTTCTTT
J: TRBJ1-5; V: TRBV2; size: NA; D: NA; CDR3: CASNEGFTQPQHF; DNA: TGTGCCAGCAATGAGGGGTTTACCCAGCCCCAGCATTTT
J: TRBJ1-3; V: TRBV10-3; size: NA; D: NA; CDR3: CAISDGGNSGNTIYF; DNA: TGTGCCATCAGTGACGGGGGCAACTCTGGAAACACCATATATTTT
J: TRBJ2-1; V: TRBV5-4; size: NA; D: NA; CDR3: CASSLEGALGYEQFF; DNA: TGTGCCAGCAGCTTGGAAGGGGCGCTCGGCTATGAGCAGTTCTTC
J: TRBJ1-1; V: TRBV11-1; size: NA; D: TRBD1; CDR3: CASSPLRGPNTEAFF; DNA: TGTGCCAGCAGCCCTCTCAGGGGGCCGAACACTGAAGCTTTCTTT
J: TRBJ2-7; V: TRBV5-6; size: NA; D: NA; CDR3: CASSPNGPGSYEQYF; DNA: TGTGCCAGCAGCCCCAATGGGCCCGGATCCTACGAGCAGTACTTC
J: TRBJ1-4; V: TRBV10-3; size: NA; D: NA; CDR3: CAISESGNREKLFF; DNA: TGTGCCATCAGTGAGTCGGGAAACCGTGAAAAACTGTTTTTT